The present T cell receptor beta chain was sequenced within a study of blood T cell repertoires in COVID-19. Study-wide background: Sample material is recorded as cDNA or gDNA derived from T cells, B-cell-depleted T cells, or PBMCs.

The repertoire was sequenced with immunoSEQ multiplex PCR; TCRdb's copy has only in-frame clones and lacks some. In the table there are 200,000 to 250,000 clones, about 85% of which are singletons. The sequenced sample consisted of peripheral blood. The receptor was isolated from a young man who had recovered from COVID-19.

The CDR3 spells CASSSSGALTNEKLFF. In DNA, the CDR3 is TGTGCCAGCAGCTCCTCAGGGGCCCTAACTAATGAAAAACTGTTTTTT. The gene calls are TRBV5-8 and TRBJ1-4, with D tentatively TRBD1 (6 bases). V lost 3 bases to trimming and J lost 1 base, with 13 bases between them. CDR3 length: 16 residues. The germline V gene has CDR1 SGHTS and CDR2 YDEGEE.